The next 12 T cell receptor beta chains were all read from a single sample in a study of T cell changes during pregnancy in multiple sclerosis. The method was immunoSEQ multiplex PCR; TCRdb's version includes in-frame clones alone and lacks a portion of them. Of tens of thousands of clones in the sample, around nine tenths were seen once. The source was peripheral blood, collected after pregnancy. The source of these receptors is a female donor in good health, enrolled as a control in a pregnancy study.

This clone showed up just a few times. V is TRBV19 and J is TRBJ1-6; D perhaps matches TRBD1 (5 bases). The CDR3 is 13 amino acids. The ends were cut back, 5 bases at V and 7 bases at J, with 9 bases in the middle. CDR1 and CDR2 (germline): LNHDA, SQIVND (reference sequence). CDR3 in amino acids: CASSSSGNSPLHF. The CDR3 region has the DNA TGTGCCAGTAGTTCCTCAGGGAATTCACCCCTCCACTTT.

The chain recombines TRBV6-5 with TRBJ1-2, with unresolved D. CDR1 MNHEY and CDR2 SVGAGI come from the germline V gene. The V and J ends lost 4 bases and 8 bases respectively, with 23 bases between them. There are 16 residues in the CDR3. The CDR3, as DNA: TGTGCCAGCAGTTCTTACCGGGCTGAGGGAGAGGGAGGCTACACCTTC. Its protein is CASSSYRAEGEGGYTF.

The chain carries TRBV30 and TRBJ1-6; D gene uncertain. The CDR3 covers 12 residues. The ends were cut back, 3 bases at V and 5 bases at J, with 5 bases in the middle. The germline CDR1 and CDR2 sequences are GTSNPN and SVGIG (reference sequence). CDR3 region: CAWSVNNSPLHF. DNA for the CDR3: TGTGCCTGGAGCGTTAATAATTCACCCCTCCACTTT.

The gene calls are TRBV2 and TRBJ2-6; TRBD2 matches at 8 bases. Looked up from germline, CDR1 is SNHLY and CDR2 is FYNNEI. The V segment lost 7 bases and the J segment 0 bases; nucleotides outside the gene matches: 8. This CDR3 has 17 amino acids. The CDR3 nucleotides are TGTGCCAGCACCAAAACCCGGGGGGGCTCTGGGGCCAACGTCCTGACTTTC. Its protein is CASTKTRGGSGANVLTF. The full variable domain, with the rest looked up from reference TRBV2 and TRBJ2-6, is EPEVTQTPSHQVTQMGQEVILRCVPISNHLYFYWYRQILGQKVEFLVSFYNNEISEKSEIFDDQFSVERPDGSNFTLKIRSTKLEDSAMYFCASTKTRGGSGANVLTFGAGSRLTVL.

The J gene is TRBJ1-1, the V gene TRBV5-1; weak D call: TRBD1 (6 bases). The CDR3 has 13 residues. CDR1 SGHRS and CDR2 YFSETQ come from the germline V gene. V shed 4 bases and J shed 1 base, with 8 bases lying between them. CDR3 bases: TGCGCCAGCAGCGGGGACACGAACACTGAAGCTTTCTTT. Translated, it gives CASSGDTNTEAFF.

This clone was counted a single time. DNA for the CDR3: TGTGCCAGCAGCTTAGGAGTGGGACTAGCTATTTACGAGCAGTACTTC. Translation gives CASSLGVGLAIYEQYF. This rearrangement joins TRBV7-2 to TRBJ2-7; 9 nucleotides agree with TRBD2. This CDR3 has 16 amino acids. In germline, CDR1 is SGHTA, CDR2 FQGNSA. Trimming at V came to 1 base and at J to 4 bases, leaving 8 bases not matched to a gene.

The rearrangement uses TRBV18 and TRBJ2-1, with 8 bases identical to TRBD2. Unmatched junction bases numbered 5, after V lost 3 bases and J lost 1 base. The CDR3 sequence is 16 residues long. Germline CDR1 is KGHSH and CDR2 is LQKENI. The CDR3 sequence is CASSPGTSTSYNEQFF. DNA for the CDR3: TGTGCCAGCTCACCCGGGACTAGTACTTCCTACAATGAGCAGTTCTTC.

The J gene is TRBJ2-1, the V gene TRBV6-6; 8 bases match TRBD1. Germline CDR1 and CDR2: MNHNY and SVGAGI (reference sequence). The CDR3 contains 14 residues. Germline trimming cut 4 bases from V and 6 bases from J; bases unmatched to any gene: 5. CDR3 amino acids: CASSFQGAFNEQFF. The CDR3 DNA reads TGTGCCAGCAGTTTCCAGGGGGCGTTCAATGAGCAGTTCTTC.

This clone appeared once. The chain has TRBV7-2 and TRBJ2-3; 13 nucleotides agree with TRBD2. The ends lost 4 bases at V and 6 bases at J; junction bases unmatched: 4. The CDR3 loop spans 15 amino acids. Per germline, CDR1 SGHTA and CDR2 FQGNSA. CDR3 amino acids: CASSSQTSGRDTQYF. The CDR3 DNA reads as TGTGCCAGCAGCTCCCAGACTAGCGGGAGGGATACGCAGTATTTT.

The chain joins TRBV19 to TRBJ2-6; D is perhaps TRBD2 (6 bases). The V end was cut by 4 bases, the J end by 0 bases, with 16 bases between. CDR1 and CDR2 (germline): LNHDA, SQIVND (reference sequence). The length of the CDR3 is 18 residues. The CDR3 spells CASSRGWRGSSGANVLTF. The CDR3 nucleotides read TGTGCCAGTAGTAGGGGCTGGAGGGGTAGCTCTGGGGCCAACGTCCTGACTTTC. The full variable domain, rest sourced from reference TRBV19 and TRBJ2-6, is DGGITQSPKYLFRKEGQNVTLSCEQNLNHDAMYWYRQDPGQGLRLIYYSQIVNDFQKGDIAEGYSVSREKKESFPLTVTSAQKNPTAFYLCASSRGWRGSSGANVLTFGAGSRLTVL.

This rearrangement joins TRBV7-8 to TRBJ2-1, with a possible D match to TRBD1 (5 bases). Deletions cut 3 bases from V and 7 bases from J, with 7 bases between. This CDR3 is 12 amino acids long. CDR1 and CDR2 from the germline V gene are SGHVS and FQNEAQ. The CDR3 nucleotides are TGTGCCAGCAGCTTCAGGGTTAATGAGCAGTTCTTC. Amino acid sequence: CASSFRVNEQFF.

The CDR3 DNA sequence: TGTGCCAGCACTTTGTGGGGAGGGCCAAGTGAGACCCAGTACTTC. Its translation: CASTLWGGPSETQYF. V gene TRBV7-2 combines with J gene TRBJ2-5; the match to TRBD2 covers 7 bases. This CDR3 comprises 15 residues. The germline V gene has CDR1 SGHTA and CDR2 FQGNSA. The V segment lost 7 bases and the J segment 5 bases; nucleotides outside the gene matches: 13.